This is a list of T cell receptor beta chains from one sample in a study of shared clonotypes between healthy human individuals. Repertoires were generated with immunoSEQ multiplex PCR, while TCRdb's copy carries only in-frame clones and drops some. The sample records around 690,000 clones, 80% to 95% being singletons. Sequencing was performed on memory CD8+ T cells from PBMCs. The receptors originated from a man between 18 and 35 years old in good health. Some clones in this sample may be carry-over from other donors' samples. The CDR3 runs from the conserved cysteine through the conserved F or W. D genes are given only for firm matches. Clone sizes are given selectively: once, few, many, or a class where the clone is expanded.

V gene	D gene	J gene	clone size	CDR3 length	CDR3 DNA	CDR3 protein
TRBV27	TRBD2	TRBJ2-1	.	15	TGTGCCAGCACCAACGGGGCTAGCGGGGCCAGGGAGCAGTTCTTC	CASTNGASGAREQFF
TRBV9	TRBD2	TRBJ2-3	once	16	TGTGCCAGCAGCGTAGATTATGCGGGAGGTGCAGATACGCAGTATTTT	CASSVDYAGGADTQYF
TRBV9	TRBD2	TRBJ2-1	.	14	TGTGCCAGCAGCGTAGGCGGGAGCTCCCATGAGCAGTTCTTC	CASSVGGSSHEQFF
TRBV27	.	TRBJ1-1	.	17	TGTGCCACCCGCCCCCGGCAGCAGGGAAGTATGGACACTGAAGCTTTCTTT	CATRPRQQGSMDTEAFF
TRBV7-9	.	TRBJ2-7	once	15	TGTGCCAGCAGCTTAGGGGTCGGCTTAGCCTACGAGCAGTACTTC	CASSLGVGLAYEQYF
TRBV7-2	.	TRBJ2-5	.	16	TGTGCCAGCCAACAGTTCGGCGGACTATACCAAGAGACCCAGTACTTC	CASQQFGGLYQETQYF
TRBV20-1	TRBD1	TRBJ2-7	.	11	TGCAGTACCAGGGGGTCAATCGAGCAGTACTTC	CSTRGSIEQYF
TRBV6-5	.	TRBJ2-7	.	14	TGTGCCAGCACCCAGGGGTCCAGGGCCCCGGGGCAGTACTTC	CASTQGSRAPGQYF
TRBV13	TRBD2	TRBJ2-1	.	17	TGTGCCAGCAACACTATACTAGCGGGAGCCTCGTACAATGAGCAGTTCTTC	CASNTILAGASYNEQFF
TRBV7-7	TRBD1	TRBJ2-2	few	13	TGTGCCAGCAGCTTTGACAGGGCCGGGGAGCTGTTTTTT	CASSFDRAGELFF
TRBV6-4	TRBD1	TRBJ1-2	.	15	TGTGCCAGCAGTGACTCGGAGACAGGGGGCTATGGCTACACCTTC	CASSDSETGGYGYTF
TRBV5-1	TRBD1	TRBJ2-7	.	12	TGCGCCAGCAGAGGGGGCCCGGACGAGCAGTACTTC	CASRGGPDEQYF
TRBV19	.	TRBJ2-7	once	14	TGTGCCAGTAGTATAGGTCCAGGGAGATACGAGCAGTACTTC	CASSIGPGRYEQYF
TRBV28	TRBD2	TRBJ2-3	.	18	TGTGCCAGCAGCCCCCTGACGGCCCGGAGGGAGGGTGCAGATACGCAGTATTTT	CASSPLTARREGADTQYF
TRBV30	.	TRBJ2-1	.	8	TGTTCGTACAATGAGCAGTTCTTC	CSYNEQFF
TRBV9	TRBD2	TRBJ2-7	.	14	TGTGCCAGCAGCGTAGACGGGAGGTCCTACGAGCAGTACTTC	CASSVDGRSYEQYF
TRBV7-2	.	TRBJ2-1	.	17	TGTGCCAGCAGCTTAGGGATCGGTACTAGCCCGAGCAATGAGCAGTTCTTC	CASSLGIGTSPSNEQFF
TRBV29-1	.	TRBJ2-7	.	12	TGCAGCGTTGTATGGGGTACCTACGAGCAGTACTTC	CSVVWGTYEQYF
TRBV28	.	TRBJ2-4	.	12	TGTGCCAGCAGTTCATACTACCCGGATCAGTACTTC	CASSSYYPDQYF
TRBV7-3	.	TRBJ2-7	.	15	TGTGCCAGCAGCCCCCGACTGGTAGGAGTAGGCGAGCAGTACTTC	CASSPRLVGVGEQYF
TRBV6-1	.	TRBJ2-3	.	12	TGTGCCAGCAGTGAAGCGCGAGATACGCAGTATTTT	CASSEARDTQYF
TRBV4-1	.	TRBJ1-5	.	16	TGCGCCAGCAGCCAAGATAGGAGCTATAGCAATCAGCCCCAGCATTTT	CASSQDRSYSNQPQHF
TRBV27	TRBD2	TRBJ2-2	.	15	TGTGCCAGCAGTGGTCTAGCGGGAGCGGTCGGGGAGCTGTTTTTT	CASSGLAGAVGELFF
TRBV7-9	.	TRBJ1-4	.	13	TGTGCCAGCAGCTTAGGATCCGAGGAAAAACTGTTTTTT	CASSLGSEEKLFF
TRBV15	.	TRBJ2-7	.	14	TGTGCCACCAGTCCCCTCCTGGGCTCCTACGAGCAGTACTTC	CATSPLLGSYEQYF
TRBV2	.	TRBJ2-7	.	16	TGTGCCAGCAGTCTATTCCAGGACAGGGAGGGGTACGAGCAGTACTTC	CASSLFQDREGYEQYF
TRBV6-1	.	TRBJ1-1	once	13	TGTGCCAGCAGTGAAGGTTATATCACTGAAGCTTTCTTT	CASSEGYITEAFF
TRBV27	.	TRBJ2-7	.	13	TGTGCCAGCAGTCCCGGGACGGTCTACGAGCAGTACTTC	CASSPGTVYEQYF
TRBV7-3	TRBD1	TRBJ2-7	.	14	TGTGCCAGCAGCCAAGGGACAGGGCTGGGAGAGCAGTACTTC	CASSQGTGLGEQYF
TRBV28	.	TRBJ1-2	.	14	TGTGCCAGCAGTTTAGAGAGGTTTAACTATGGCTACACCTTC	CASSLERFNYGYTF
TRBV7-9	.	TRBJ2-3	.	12	TGTGCCAGCAGCTGGAGTGGAGATACGCAGTATTTT	CASSWSGDTQYF
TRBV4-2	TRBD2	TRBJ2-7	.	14	TGTGCCAGCAGCCAAAGTCTGGGACTATCCGAGCAGTACTTC	CASSQSLGLSEQYF
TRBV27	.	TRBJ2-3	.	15	TGTGCCAGCAGTTTTTATGGCTGGGGCACAGATACGCAGTATTTT	CASSFYGWGTDTQYF
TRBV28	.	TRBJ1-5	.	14	TGTGCCAGCAGTATCGACAGGTACAATCAGCCCCAGCATTTT	CASSIDRYNQPQHF
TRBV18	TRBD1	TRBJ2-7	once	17	TGTGCCAGCTCACAATTGGGCAGGGGGCGAAGTGCCTACGAGCAGTACTTC	CASSQLGRGRSAYEQYF
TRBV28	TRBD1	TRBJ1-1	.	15	TGTGCCAGCAGACAATACAGGGGTCCGGTCCCTGAAGCTTTCTTT	CASRQYRGPVPEAFF
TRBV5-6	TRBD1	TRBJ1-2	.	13	TGTGCCAGCAGCGGGGACAGGCTCTATGGCTACACCTTC	CASSGDRLYGYTF
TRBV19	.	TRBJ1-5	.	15	TGTGCCAGTAGTATGTGGTTCAGAGACAATCAGCCCCAGCATTTT	CASSMWFRDNQPQHF
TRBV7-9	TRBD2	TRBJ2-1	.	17	TGTGCCAGCAGCTCAAGTCTCAGGACTAGCGGAAACAATGAGCAGTTCTTC	CASSSSLRTSGNNEQFF
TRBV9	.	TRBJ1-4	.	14	TGTGCCAGCAACTCGGGCGGTTCTAATGAAAAACTGTTTTTT	CASNSGGSNEKLFF
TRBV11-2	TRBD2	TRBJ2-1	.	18	TGTGCCTCTCAGGGGAGGGAGCCTAGCGGGAGCTCCTACAATGAGCAGTTCTTC	CASQGREPSGSSYNEQFF
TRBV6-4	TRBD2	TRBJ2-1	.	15	TGTGCCACCCAGCCCCTAGCGGGAGGCCATGGAGAGCAGTTCTTC	CATQPLAGGHGEQFF
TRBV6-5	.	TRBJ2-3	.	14	TGTGCCAGCAGCCCCGGCGGTCCCACAGATACGCAGTATTTT	CASSPGGPTDTQYF
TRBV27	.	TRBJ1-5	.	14	TGTGCCAGCAGTTTGTGGGGTAGCAATCAGCCCCAGCATTTT	CASSLWGSNQPQHF
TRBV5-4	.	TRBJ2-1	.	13	TGTGCCCTGGCCGGGGCAGGGGGGCATGAGCAGTTCTTC	CALAGAGGHEQFF
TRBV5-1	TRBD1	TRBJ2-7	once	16	TGCGCCAGCAGCCCCCACCACGGGACAGCAACCTACGAGCAGTACTTC	CASSPHHGTATYEQYF
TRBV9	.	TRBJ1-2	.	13	TGTGCCAGCAGCCTCGGACCGCGCTTTGGCTACACCTTC	CASSLGPRFGYTF
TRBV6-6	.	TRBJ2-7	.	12	TGTGCCAGCAGTTACCTAGGGCCCGAGCAGTACTTC	CASSYLGPEQYF
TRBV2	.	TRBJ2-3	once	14	TGTGCCAGCAGTGAAGGGGGGAGCGCAGATACGCAGTATTTT	CASSEGGSADTQYF
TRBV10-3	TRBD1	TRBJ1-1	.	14	TGTGCCACCTTGACGGACAGGGGGAACACTGAAGCTTTCTTT	CATLTDRGNTEAFF
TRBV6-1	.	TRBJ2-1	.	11	TGTGCCAGCAGTGTTGGTCGCCTAGGGTTCTTC	CASSVGRLGFF
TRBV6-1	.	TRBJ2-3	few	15	TGTGCCAGCAGTGAAGTCCAGATACCCACAGATACGCAGTATTTT	CASSEVQIPTDTQYF
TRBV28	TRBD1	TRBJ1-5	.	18	TGTGCCAGCAGTACTGTGGACAGGGGGAGATCTCCAAATCAGCCCCAGCATTTT	CASSTVDRGRSPNQPQHF
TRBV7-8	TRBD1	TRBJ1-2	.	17	TGTGCCAGCAGCTTAGCGGGGCAGGGGGCGACATTCTATGGCTACACCTTC	CASSLAGQGATFYGYTF